These T cell receptor beta chains were read from a single sample in a study of T cell responses to AZD1222 COVID-19 vaccine. This table comes from immunoSEQ multiplex PCR, and its TCRdb copy is limited to in-frame clones, with some not included. Found here are some 120,000 clones, about 90% of them singletons; the top ten hold about 4.5%. Sequenced material: peripheral blood, taken on day 0 of MenACWY control vaccination. The receptors come from an adult in good health. The CDR3 runs from the conserved cysteine through the conserved F or W. D genes are given only for firm matches. Some rows have no size entry. The others give once, few or many, or a class for an expanded clone.

V	size	D	J	DNA	CDR3
TRBV5-1	NA	TRBD2	TRBJ2-4	TGCGCCAGCAGCTTGGGGCCGGGGGGGCGGAAAAACATTCAGTACTTC	CASSLGPGGRKNIQYF
TRBV5-1	NA	NA	TRBJ1-3	TGCGCCAGCAGCCAAGAGGAGGGTAGTCGAACCATATATTTT	CASSQEEGSRTIYF
TRBV4-3	NA	NA	TRBJ2-2	TGCGCCAGCAGCCAAGATCGGCGAGGGACCATGGCGAACACCGGGGAGCTGTTTTTT	CASSQDRRGTMANTGELFF
TRBV18	NA	NA	TRBJ1-4	TGTGCCAGCTCATCACAAAGTAATGAAAAACTGTTTTTT	CASSSQSNEKLFF
TRBV28	NA	NA	TRBJ2-7	TGTGCCAGCAGTTTGACTGTCTACGAGCAGTACTTC	CASSLTVYEQYF
TRBV7-9	NA	NA	TRBJ1-5	TGTGCCAGCAGCTTAGGAGTAGGCGAGAGCAATCAGCCCCAGCATTTT	CASSLGVGESNQPQHF
TRBV30	NA	NA	TRBJ2-7	TGTGCCTGGAGTGGGCAGTCCTACGAGCAGTACTTC	CAWSGQSYEQYF
TRBV2	NA	TRBD1	TRBJ1-5	TGTGCCAGCTCCCTACGGCAGGGGGCCGGCAATCAGCCCCAGCATTTT	CASSLRQGAGNQPQHF
TRBV5-1	NA	TRBD1	TRBJ1-1	TGCGCCAGCAGCCGATCCGGCCCGACAGGGGGCACTGAAGCTTTCTTT	CASSRSGPTGGTEAFF
TRBV4-1	many	TRBD2	TRBJ2-1	TGCGCCAGCAGCCAAGATCGGGGGGTTCGAGAGCAGTTCTTC	CASSQDRGVREQFF
TRBV7-9	NA	TRBD1	TRBJ1-4	TGTGCCAGCAGCCGGACAGGGGGAAATGAAAAACTGTTTTTT	CASSRTGGNEKLFF
TRBV28	NA	TRBD2	TRBJ2-3	TGTGCCAGCAGTTCCATAGCGGGAGGCTGGCGAGATACGCAGTATTTT	CASSSIAGGWRDTQYF
TRBV18	NA	TRBD2	TRBJ2-3	TGTGCCAGCTCACCACCGGTGGTAGCGGGGCTCTCGGCAGATACGCAGTATTTT	CASSPPVVAGLSADTQYF
TRBV5-1	NA	TRBD1	TRBJ1-1	TGCGCCAGCAGCGTCACGGGACAGGGGGCCGGTGAAGCTTTCTTT	CASSVTGQGAGEAFF
TRBV7-9	NA	NA	TRBJ1-1	TGTGCCAGCGTTAGGGTCATGAACACTGAAGCTTTCTTT	CASVRVMNTEAFF
TRBV6-5	NA	NA	TRBJ2-1	TGTGCCAGCAGCCCAGAGGGATCCTGGAATGAGCAGTTCTTC	CASSPEGSWNEQFF
TRBV28	few	TRBD1	TRBJ1-2	TGTGCCAGCAGAGGCGCTTTAGGACAGGGTAATGGCTACACCTTC	CASRGALGQGNGYTF
TRBV3-1/TRBV3-2	NA	NA	TRBJ2-3	TGTGCCAGCAGCCTTACGTGGGTCTATAGCACAGATACGCAGTATTTT	CASSLTWVYSTDTQYF
TRBV28	once	NA	TRBJ2-6	TGTGCCAGCAGTTTACTGTCCGTTCTCTCTGGGGCCAACGTCCTGACTTTC	CASSLLSVLSGANVLTF
TRBV5-1	NA	NA	TRBJ2-3	TGCGCCAGCAGCTCGGGCGGGGCCACAGATACGCAGTATTTT	CASSSGGATDTQYF
TRBV5-1	NA	TRBD2	TRBJ2-7	TGCGCCAGCAGCTTGCTAGCGGGACCCTACGAGCAGTACTTC	CASSLLAGPYEQYF
TRBV12-1	NA	NA	TRBJ1-2	TGTGCCAGCAGCTTTGGGTGGGTAGCTAACTATGGCTACACCTTC	CASSFGWVANYGYTF
TRBV27	NA	NA	TRBJ1-4	TGTGCCAGCAGTATTGGGGGAGCAACTAATGAAAAACTGTTTTTT	CASSIGGATNEKLFF
TRBV11-2	once	NA	TRBJ1-4	TGTGCCAGCAGCTTCTTCCAGTTGGGGGCCTCTCCAACTAATGAAAAACTGTTTTTT	CASSFFQLGASPTNEKLFF
TRBV7-9	NA	NA	TRBJ2-5	TGTGCCAGCAGACGGGGCCAAGAGACCCAGTACTTC	CASRRGQETQYF
TRBV4-3	NA	TRBD1	TRBJ1-6	TGCGCCAGCAGCCTCACAGGGGCTAATTCACCCCTCCACTTT	CASSLTGANSPLHF
TRBV5-6	once	TRBD1	TRBJ2-4	TGTGCCAGCAAGGTACAGGGGGCCCGCCCCAAAAACATTCAGTACTTC	CASKVQGARPKNIQYF
TRBV7-6	NA	NA	TRBJ2-7	TGTGCCAGCAGCTTAGCAGGAGTCAAGGGCGAGCAGTACTTC	CASSLAGVKGEQYF
TRBV7-9	few	NA	TRBJ2-5	TGTGCCAGCAGCTTAGTGGGCAGGGAAACCCCATTCGAGGAGACCCAGTACTTC	CASSLVGRETPFEETQYF
TRBV25-1	NA	NA	TRBJ1-1	TGTGCCAGCACTGGACCCTTGAACACTGAAGCTTTCTTT	CASTGPLNTEAFF
TRBV5-4	few	NA	TRBJ2-7	TGTGCCAGCAGCTTGGATGGCCAGATCTACGAGCAGTACTTC	CASSLDGQIYEQYF
TRBV19	NA	TRBD1	TRBJ1-2	TGTGCCAGTAGTGCACCCGGGACAGGGGGCCTCGGCTACACCTTC	CASSAPGTGGLGYTF
TRBV7-8	NA	TRBD2	TRBJ2-1	TGTGCCAGCAGAAATGGAAGGGGCGGGAGGGCCAATGAGCAGTTCTTC	CASRNGRGGRANEQFF
TRBV19	NA	TRBD1	TRBJ2-5	TGTGCCAGCCGACAGGGCGGCGGGGAGACCCAGTACTTC	CASRQGGGETQYF
TRBV11-2	NA	NA	TRBJ2-7	TGTGCCAGCAGCCTTGGGTCCTACGAGCAGTACTTC	CASSLGSYEQYF
TRBV9	once	NA	TRBJ1-3	TGTGCCAGCAGCCCAATGGTCTCTGGAAACACCATATATTTT	CASSPMVSGNTIYF
TRBV6-1	NA	NA	TRBJ2-7	TGTGCCAGCAGTGAAGCATGGGTCGGTGAGCAGTACTTC	CASSEAWVGEQYF
TRBV7-2	once	NA	TRBJ2-5	TGTGCCAGCAGCTTCACGGGGATTCGAGAGACCCAGTACTTC	CASSFTGIRETQYF
TRBV9	NA	TRBD1	TRBJ2-2	TGTGCCAGCAGCCCGGCGGACAGGGGAGCGGGGGAGCTGTTTTTT	CASSPADRGAGELFF
TRBV29-1	NA	NA	TRBJ2-1	TGCAGCGTGCGCTCATCAGGGGCTTGGGAGCAGTTCTTC	CSVRSSGAWEQFF
TRBV5-1	once	NA	TRBJ1-1	TGCGCCAGCAGCTTAGCACCGAACACTGAAGCTTTCTTT	CASSLAPNTEAFF
TRBV20-1	few	NA	TRBJ2-5	TGCAGTGCTGCTCAAGAGACCCAGTACTTC	CSAAQETQYF
TRBV27	NA	TRBD2	TRBJ2-7	TGTGCCAGCAGTTTCTCTAGCGGGGGTACCTACGAGCAGTACTTC	CASSFSSGGTYEQYF
TRBV11-3	NA	TRBD2	TRBJ2-2	TGTGCCAGCAGCCTTAGCGGGACCACCGGGGAGCTGTTTTTT	CASSLSGTTGELFF
TRBV7-9	NA	TRBD2	TRBJ2-1	TGTGCCAGCAGCTTCAGCGGGACTATCAGAAGTGAGCAGTTCTTC	CASSFSGTIRSEQFF
TRBV18	NA	NA	TRBJ2-3	TGTGCCAGCTCACCATCGGAGGGGTCAGATACGCAGTATTTT	CASSPSEGSDTQYF
TRBV3-1/TRBV3-2	NA	NA	TRBJ1-3	TGTGCCAGCAGCCCCGGATCGGGTGGAAACACCATATATTTT	CASSPGSGGNTIYF
TRBV6-5	once	NA	TRBJ1-1	TGTGCCAGCAGTTACAGCGTTGCGGACACTGAAGCTTTCTTT	CASSYSVADTEAFF
TRBV5-4	NA	NA	TRBJ1-6	TGTGCCAGCAGCTTTGACAAGGCTTATAATTCACCCCTCCACTTT	CASSFDKAYNSPLHF
TRBV7-2	NA	NA	TRBJ1-2	TGTGCCAGCAGCTTAGTTGCCAGAGACTACTATGGCTACACCTTC	CASSLVARDYYGYTF